These 28 T cell receptor beta chains share one sample of origin, sequenced in a study of monozygotic twins with inflammatory bowel disease. TCRdb reprocessed the 5' RACE reads and reports one entry per CDR3 protein, with no DNA. The data show approximately 400,000 distinct CDR3 sequences, and the top ten clones hold 2% to 3%. The sequencing sample was made of blood. The source is a human donor with ulcerative colitis or Crohn's disease, or a healthy co-twin of an affected twin (not recorded which).

The chain combines TRBV30 with TRBJ2-7; TCRdb designates TRBD2, a call that cannot be tested without DNA. The germline V gene encodes CDR1 GTSNPN and CDR2 SVGIG (reference sequence). The CDR3 is 14 residues long. CDR3: CAYRRTGPIYEQYF.

This chain connects TRBV11-2 to TRBJ1-5; the TCRdb call, TRBD1, lacks DNA for checking. Germline V gene lookup returns CDR1 SGHAT and CDR2 FQNNGV. This CDR3 region has 20 residues. This CDR3 reads CASSLEKRPRGLGSNQPQHF.

The rearrangement joins TRBV5-1 to TRBJ2-7; the D call of TRBD1 rests on TCRdb alone, since no DNA is present to check it. The germline CDR1 and CDR2 sequences are SGHRS and YFSETQ. The CDR3 consists of 14 residues. Here the CDR3 reads CASLPGPAAGEQYF.

The chain recombines TRBV5-1 with TRBJ1-1. The germline V gene encodes CDR1 SGHRS and CDR2 YFSETQ. The length of the CDR3 is 16 residues. The CDR3 reads CASSRFGESVNTEAFF. The full variable domain, rest sourced from reference TRBV5-1 and TRBJ1-1, is KAGVTQTPRYLIKTRGQQVTLSCSPISGHRSVSWYQQTPGQGLQFLFEYFSETQRNKGNFPGRFSGRQFSNSRSEMNVSTLELGDSALYLCASSRFGESVNTEAFFGQGTRLTVV.

This chain connects TRBV30 to TRBJ2-7; without DNA, the TCRdb call of TRBD1 cannot be checked. Germline CDR1 reads GTSNPN; CDR2 reads SVGIG (reference sequence). This CDR3 comprises 12 residues. CDR3 protein: CAWTRQGYEQYF.

The chain employs TRBV29-1 and TRBJ1-1; TCRdb outputs TRBD1, but without DNA this stays unchecked. The CDR3 length is 16 residues. Germline V CDR1 and CDR2: SQVTM, ANQGSEA. The CDR3 sequence is CSVEAFRGRGGTEAFF.

V gene TRBV5-1 combines with J gene TRBJ1-1. The CDR3 consists of 13 residues. Germline CDR1 is SGHRS and CDR2 is YFSETQ. The CDR3 spells CASRLPSGAEAFF.

The V gene is TRBV7-7, the J gene TRBJ2-5. Germline V gives CDR1 SSHAT, CDR2 FNYEAQ (reference sequence). The CDR3 length is 15 residues. CDR3 residues: CASRLGLGGPETQYF.

This chain uses TRBV5-6 with TRBJ2-1. CDR1 and CDR2 (germline): SGHDT, YYEEEE. The CDR3 sequence is 13 residues long. CDR3 loop: CASSQVTLNEQFF. Full variable domain (outside the CDR3, taken from reference TRBV5-6 and TRBJ2-1): DAGVTQSPTHLIKTRGQQVTLRCSPKSGHDTVSWYQQALGQGPQFIFQYYEEEERQRGNFPDRFSGHQFPNYSSELNVNALLLGDSALYLCASSQVTLNEQFFGPGTRLTVL.

The gene calls are TRBV12-3 or TRBV12-4 and TRBJ2-4; TCRdb selects TRBD1, and the lack of DNA leaves this call unchecked. The CDR3 runs to 16 residues. The CDR3 protein is CASSLATGQGGNIQYF.

J is TRBJ2-1 and V is TRBV12-3 or TRBV12-4; no DNA is available, so the TRBD2 call from TCRdb remains unchecked. CDR3 length: 16 amino acids. CDR3 loop: CASSPPGIAVFNEQFF.

The chain links TRBV29-1 to TRBJ2-1; with no DNA, the TCRdb D assignment of TRBD2 cannot be verified. CDR3 length: 16 amino acids. Germline V CDR1 and CDR2: SQVTM, ANQGSEA. Here the CDR3 reads CSVRRDNRPPYNEQFF.

This chain links TRBV30 with TRBJ2-7. This CDR3 comprises 13 residues. CDR1 and CDR2 (germline): GTSNPN, SVGIG (reference sequence). Here the CDR3 reads CALSVQSVYEQYF.

The J gene is TRBJ1-6, the V gene TRBV3-1. CDR1 is LGHDT, CDR2 YNNKEL, per germline (reference sequence). This CDR3 spans 16 amino acids. The CDR3 region is CASSQVGGLIGSPLHF.

The CDR3 spells CSARKLQGFNSPLHF. V gene TRBV20-1 combines with J gene TRBJ1-6; there is no DNA to check the TCRdb D call of TRBD1. Germline loops: CDR1 DFQATT, CDR2 SNEGSKA (reference sequence). CDR3 size: 15 residues.

The V gene is TRBV7-9, the J gene TRBJ2-5; TCRdb lists TRBD2, though no DNA is available to test this call. The CDR3 is 14 residues long. Germline assignment: CDR1 SEHNR and CDR2 FQNEAQ (reference sequence). The chain's CDR3 is CASRPREGEVSQYF.

The gene calls are TRBV29-1 and TRBJ1-1. This CDR3 comprises 11 residues. Germline-derived CDR1 and CDR2 are SQVTM and ANQGSEA. The CDR3 here is CSVLPGSEAFF.

CDR3 loop: CASSRHGNEQFF. This chain uses TRBV5-1 with TRBJ2-1. In germline, CDR1 is SGHRS, CDR2 YFSETQ. The CDR3 consists of 12 residues.

This chain joins TRBV20-1 and TRBJ1-1; TCRdb returns TRBD1, unconfirmable since there is no DNA. The CDR3 is 11 amino acids. The V gene's germline CDR1 is DFQATT and CDR2 SNEGSKA (reference sequence). The chain's CDR3 is CSVDRGLWAFF.

This chain connects TRBV20-1 to TRBJ2-2; absent DNA, TCRdb's TRBD1 call cannot be checked. The CDR3 contains 14 residues. Germline lookup yields CDR1 DFQATT and CDR2 SNEGSKA (reference sequence). The CDR3 region is CSARKTGTTGELFF.

The chain combines TRBV4-3 with TRBJ2-5. Per germline, CDR1 LGHNA and CDR2 YSLEER. This CDR3 has 13 residues. The CDR3: CASSQESMETQYF.

The chain is built from TRBV5-1 and TRBJ2-1; TCRdb picks TRBD2, but there is no DNA to check that call. The CDR3 runs 14 residues. Germline V gives CDR1 SGHRS, CDR2 YFSETQ. CDR3 amino acids: CASSLVGAYNEQFF.

The gene calls are TRBV3-1 and TRBJ1-5; TCRdb reports TRBD1, a call that lacks DNA to check it against. The CDR3 sequence is 18 residues long. CDR1 is LGHDT and CDR2 is YNNKEL in the germline V gene (reference sequence). The CDR3 sequence is CASSQGGQGAWGNQPQHF.

This chain joins TRBV4-1 and TRBJ1-4; TCRdb lists TRBD1, though no DNA is available to test this call. Per germline, CDR1 MGHRA and CDR2 YSYEKL. The CDR3 runs 13 residues. The CDR3 reads CASSQVGGEKLLF.

This chain uses TRBV6-5 with TRBJ1-6; absent DNA, TCRdb's TRBD1 call cannot be checked. The CDR3 runs 19 residues. The V gene's germline CDR1 is MNHEY and CDR2 SVGAGI. The CDR3 is CASSYSRRQGSSYNSPLHF.

The chain recombines TRBV28 with TRBJ2-7; TCRdb's D gene call, TRBD2, goes unchecked for lack of DNA. The CDR3 is 14 amino acids. Germline CDR1 and CDR2: MDHEN and SYDVKM. CDR3 protein: CASSLRVRVYEQYF.

CDR3 amino acids: CASSIEEKLFF. The chain has TRBV7-2 and TRBJ1-4. This CDR3 comprises 11 residues. Germline CDR1 and CDR2: SGHTA and FQGNSA.

The rearrangement joins TRBV7-2 to TRBJ2-3; TCRdb's D call of TRBD2 is untestable without DNA. Germline V gene lookup returns CDR1 SGHTA and CDR2 FQGNSA. The length of the CDR3 is 15 residues. The CDR3 spells CASSKTSISSDTQYF. Filled out from reference TRBV7-2 and TRBJ2-3, the complete variable domain reads GAGVSQSPSNKVTEKGKDVELRCDPISGHTALYWYRQSLGQGLEFLIYFQGNSAPDKSGLPSDRFSAERTGGSVSTLTIQRTQQEDSAVYLCASSKTSISSDTQYFGPGTRLTVL.